This T cell receptor (beta chain) was sequenced for a study of blood T cell repertoires in COVID-19. Overall study context: Material from acute and convalescent COVID-19 was sourced from the United States, Italy and Spain.

Measured with immunoSEQ multiplex PCR; TCRdb has only the in-frame clones, and not every one. This table has 97,000 or so clones, approximately 82% appearing once. V lost 6 bases and J 4 bases, leaving 16 bases between the germline ends. CDR1 is SGHDT, CDR2 YYEEEE, per germline. The length of the CDR3 is 15 residues. The chain is built from TRBV5-6 and TRBJ2-2; TRBD1 is a possible D gene (6 bases). The TCR was taken from a man aged 65 to 85 with acute or convalescent COVID-19. Sample: peripheral blood. This CDR3 is CASTPQGRLTGELFF. In DNA, the CDR3 is TGTGCCAGCACCCCTCAGGGGCGTCTCACCGGGGAGCTGTTTTTT.